Listed below are T cell receptor beta chains from one sample, sequenced in a study of cytomegalovirus exposure and HLA in healthy donors. The table came from immunoSEQ multiplex PCR; TCRdb's copy has only in-frame clones and leaves some out. The sample comprises 140,000 to 150,000 clones, about two thirds of which are singletons, and 1.5% to 2% rests with the top ten. The sequencing sample was made of PBMCs. All receptors come from a woman younger than 35 in good health and CMV-seronegative. Both conserved end residues are part of each CDR3. A D gene is named only where the DNA matches it firmly. Expanded clones are given a class, and other clones once, few, many or no size at all.

J: TRBJ2-1; D: TRBD2; V: TRBV29-1; size: -; CDR3: CSVEDWREGLYEQFF; DNA: TGCAGCGTTGAAGATTGGCGGGAGGGCCTCTATGAGCAGTTCTTC
J: TRBJ1-1; D: -; V: TRBV28; size: -; CDR3: CASSLLPGTRGEAFF; DNA: TGTGCCAGCAGTTTACTACCCGGGACAAGGGGAGAAGCTTTCTTT
J: TRBJ2-5; D: TRBD2; V: TRBV2; size: few; CDR3: CASSGTSGWDYQETQYF; DNA: TGTGCCAGCAGCGGGACTAGCGGGTGGGATTACCAAGAGACCCAGTACTTC
J: TRBJ1-1; D: -; V: TRBV7-9; size: -; CDR3: CASSLGSMNTEAFF; DNA: TGTGCCAGCAGCTTAGGTTCTATGAACACTGAAGCTTTCTTT
J: TRBJ2-5; D: -; V: TRBV9; size: once; CDR3: CASSVGQAQETQYF; DNA: TGTGCCAGCAGCGTAGGACAGGCCCAAGAGACCCAGTACTTC
J: TRBJ1-1; D: -; V: TRBV29-1; size: -; CDR3: CSVGLTEAFF; DNA: TGCAGCGTTGGGCTGACTGAAGCTTTCTTT
J: TRBJ1-2; D: TRBD1; V: TRBV30; size: -; CDR3: CALDRHDYGYTF; DNA: TGTGCCCTGGACAGGCATGACTATGGCTACACCTTC
J: TRBJ1-2; D: TRBD1; V: TRBV4-1; size: -; CDR3: CASSQEAGQEYGYTF; DNA: TGCGCCAGCAGCCAAGAAGCAGGACAGGAATATGGCTACACCTTC
J: TRBJ2-2; D: TRBD1; V: TRBV5-6; size: -; CDR3: CASSPPDRAAGELFF; DNA: TGTGCCAGCAGCCCTCCGGACAGGGCAGCCGGGGAGCTGTTTTTT
J: TRBJ2-3; D: -; V: TRBV5-4; size: -; CDR3: CASSPMQGVSTDTQYF; DNA: TGTGCCAGCAGCCCAATGCAAGGGGTGAGCACAGATACGCAGTATTTT
J: TRBJ1-4; D: -; V: TRBV4-1; size: few; CDR3: CASTLGAVGEKLFF; DNA: TGCGCCAGCACCCTTGGGGCGGTTGGTGAAAAACTGTTTTTT
J: TRBJ2-2; D: TRBD1; V: TRBV19; size: once; CDR3: CASSMVGQGRTGELFF; DNA: TGTGCCAGTAGTATGGTGGGACAGGGGAGAACCGGGGAGCTGTTTTTT
J: TRBJ1-2; D: -; V: TRBV30; size: -; CDR3: CARKTHPGANYGYTF; DNA: TGTGCCCGAAAAACTCATCCAGGGGCGAACTATGGCTACACCTTC
J: TRBJ2-1; D: -; V: TRBV27; size: -; CDR3: CASSPGTQEQFF; DNA: TGTGCCAGCAGTCCAGGGACACAGGAGCAGTTCTTC
J: TRBJ2-5; D: TRBD1; V: TRBV28; size: -; CDR3: CASTSGTGETQYF; DNA: TGTGCCAGCACCTCGGGGACAGGCGAAACCCAGTACTTC
J: TRBJ2-1; D: TRBD2; V: TRBV7-2; size: -; CDR3: CASADTSGRWDEQFF; DNA: TGTGCCAGCGCCGACACTAGCGGGAGATGGGATGAGCAGTTCTTC
J: TRBJ1-1; D: -; V: TRBV27; size: -; CDR3: CASSPRDKNTEAFF; DNA: TGTGCCAGCAGTCCCCGGGACAAGAACACTGAAGCTTTCTTT
J: TRBJ1-6; D: -; V: TRBV10-1; size: -; CDR3: CASSESGMGHNSPLHF; DNA: TGCGCCAGCAGTGAGTCTGGGATGGGGCATAATTCACCCCTCCACTTT
J: TRBJ2-7; D: TRBD1; V: TRBV5-1; size: -; CDR3: CASSLGGTAQGTPYEQYF; DNA: TGCGCCAGCAGCTTGGGGGGAACAGCACAGGGGACACCTTACGAGCAGTACTTC
J: TRBJ1-3; D: -; V: TRBV28; size: -; CDR3: CASSLPGNTIYF; DNA: TGTGCCAGCAGTTTACCGGGAAACACCATATATTTT
J: TRBJ1-6; D: TRBD1; V: TRBV4-3; size: few; CDR3: CASSQGQGYNSPLHF; DNA: TGCGCCAGCAGCCAAGGACAGGGGTATAATTCACCCCTCCACTTT
J: TRBJ1-5; D: -; V: TRBV2; size: -; CDR3: CASTLGRNNQPQHF; DNA: TGTGCCAGTACCTTGGGGAGGAACAATCAGCCCCAGCATTTT
J: TRBJ2-1; D: TRBD2; V: TRBV25-1; size: -; CDR3: CASSEYPAGLYNEQFF; DNA: TGTGCCAGCAGTGAATACCCAGCGGGACTCTACAATGAGCAGTTCTTC
J: TRBJ1-5; D: -; V: TRBV11-2; size: -; CDR3: CASSSQLEQPQHF; DNA: TGTGCCAGCAGCTCCCAACTCGAACAGCCCCAGCATTTT
J: TRBJ2-7; D: -; V: TRBV4-1; size: few; CDR3: CASSQDRSYHPYEQYF; DNA: TGCGCCAGCAGCCAAGACAGGTCTTACCATCCCTACGAGCAGTACTTC
J: TRBJ1-1; D: -; V: TRBV19; size: -; CDR3: CASQTGRNTEAFF; DNA: TGTGCCAGCCAGACAGGCCGAAACACTGAAGCTTTCTTT
J: TRBJ2-1; D: TRBD2; V: TRBV27; size: -; CDR3: CASRGLAGGPSSYNEQFF; DNA: TGTGCCAGCAGGGGACTAGCGGGAGGGCCTAGCTCCTACAATGAGCAGTTCTTC
J: TRBJ1-4; D: TRBD1; V: TRBV28; size: -; CDR3: CASRTNTGGNEKLFF; DNA: TGTGCCAGCAGGACTAATACAGGGGGCAATGAAAAACTGTTTTTT
J: TRBJ2-1; D: TRBD1; V: TRBV9; size: -; CDR3: CASSPWTGLDNEQFF; DNA: TGTGCCAGCAGTCCCTGGACAGGATTAGACAATGAGCAGTTCTTC
J: TRBJ2-1; D: -; V: TRBV27; size: -; CDR3: CASRSSDSYNEQFF; DNA: TGTGCCAGCAGGTCTAGCGACTCCTACAATGAGCAGTTCTTC
J: TRBJ1-5; D: -; V: TRBV19; size: -; CDR3: CASSIGEGGGQPQHF; DNA: TGTGCCAGTAGTATAGGGGAGGGTGGAGGGCAGCCCCAGCATTTT
J: TRBJ1-2; D: -; V: TRBV5-6; size: -; CDR3: CASSLYSQGQGGYTF; DNA: TGTGCCAGCAGCTTGTATTCGCAGGGCCAGGGAGGCTACACCTTC